Given below is one T cell receptor beta chain in context. V lost 4 bases and J 2 bases, leaving 15 bases between the germline ends. The CDR3 spans 16 residues. CDR1 and CDR2 from the germline V gene are SNHLY and FYNNEI. This sample was included in a study of blood T cell repertoires in COVID-19. Study-level background: From T cells, B-cell-depleted T cells, or PBMCs came the material, which was cDNA or gDNA.

TCRdb's table, derived via immunoSEQ multiplex PCR, lists solely in-frame clones and lacks some. Of 70,000 or so clones listed, 65% to 90% are singletons. The source material was peripheral blood. The sequence derives from a man aged 65 to 79 with active or convalescent COVID-19. The chain uses TRBV2 and TRBJ1-5, with a possible D match to TRBD1 (6 bases). The CDR3 is CASSASTGSGNQPQHF. CDR3 sequence (DNA): TGTGCCAGCAGTGCCTCGACAGGTTCAGGCAATCAGCCCCAGCATTTT.